Below are 20 T cell receptor beta chains sequenced from a single sample in a study of T cell repertoires in cytomegalovirus infection. TCRdb processed the reads anew with MiXCR; each CDR3 protein has one entry. This table holds nearly 450,000 distinct CDR3 sequences, approximately 32% found once. The sequenced sample consisted of PBMCs. These receptors were collected from a human donor in good health (CMV status not recorded). Some clones in this sample may be carry-over from other donors' samples.

The chain is built from TRBV10-3 and TRBJ1-2; a possible D gene is TRBD1 (6 bases). Germline V gene lookup returns CDR1 ENHRY and CDR2 SYGVKD. The length of the CDR3 is 14 residues. V was trimmed by 0 bases and J by 6 bases, leaving 11 bases between them. The CDR3 nucleotides read TGTGCCATCAGTGAGTCGTCCCCAGGGGATGGCTACACCTTC. This sequence encodes CAISESSPGDGYTF.

This clonotype was found a few times. The chain recombines TRBV7-8 with TRBJ1-2, with D hard to call. This CDR3 is built from 12 residues. Germline CDR1 and CDR2: SGHVS and FQNEAQ. Between the trimmed V and J ends, which lost 6 bases and 0 bases, there was a span of 5 bases. CDR3 residues: CASSPTNYGYTF. The CDR3 DNA sequence: TGTGCCAGCAGTCCTACTAACTATGGCTACACCTTC.

This clonotype was seen repeatedly, ten times or more. The V gene is TRBV7-2, the J gene TRBJ2-2, with D unresolved. The CDR3 is 17 amino acids. Germline assignment: CDR1 SGHTA and CDR2 FQGNSA. Trimming took 5 bases from V and 8 from J, leaving 24 bases between them. This CDR3 reads CASSLDSRRNSAGELFF. Here the CDR3 DNA reads TGTGCCAGCAGCCTCGATAGCCGGAGAAATTCGGCTGGGGAGCTGTTTTTT.

In the case of this clonotype: The germline gene is not matched at one end of the junction; a read error may be the cause. V usage is TRBV12-5 and J usage is TRBJ2-7; no reliable D call. Germline V gene sequence: CDR1 LGHNT, CDR2 FRNRAP. This CDR3 is 17 amino acids long. The CDR3 DNA reads as TGTGCTAGTGGTTTAGCACCCCCGGCCTCGAGGAAGTACGTGCAGTACTTC. Translated, it gives CASGLAPPASRKYVQYF.

With respect to this clonotype: A much larger clonotype is one base distant, so this may be a read error. The V and J genes are TRBV7-2 and TRBJ1-5, with D possibly being TRBD1 (6 bases). V was clipped by 5 bases and J by 0 bases, with 17 bases between them. The germline V gene has CDR1 SGHTA and CDR2 FQGNSA. This CDR3 contains 17 residues. The CDR3 DNA reads as TGTGCCAGCAGCACCCGGACAGCCTTCGATAGCAATCAGCCCCAGCATTTT. Its protein product is CASSTRTAFDSNQPQHF.

The rearrangement joins TRBV5-8 to TRBJ2-2; 12 bases are shared with TRBD2. Germline trimming cut 6 bases from V and 6 bases from J; bases unmatched to any gene: 6. The CDR3 runs to 15 residues. Germline V gene lookup returns CDR1 SGHTS and CDR2 YDEGEE. CDR3: CASTLLAGGPGELFF. In nucleotides, the CDR3 is TGTGCCAGCACCCTACTAGCGGGGGGCCCCGGGGAGCTGTTTTTT. Using reference TRBV5-8 and TRBJ2-2 for the parts outside the CDR3, the full variable domain is EAGVTQSPTHLIKTRGQQATLRCSPISGHTSVYWYQQALGLGLQFLLWYDEGEERNRGNFPPRFSGRQFPNYSSELNVNALELEDSALYLCASTLLAGGPGELFFGEGSRLTVL.

This clonotype has a handful of counts. The gene calls are TRBV25-1 and TRBJ1-2; D unresolved. This CDR3 comprises 12 residues. Trimming cost V 3 bases and J 5 bases, with 7 bases left between them. Germline lookup yields CDR1 MGHDK and CDR2 SYGVNS. The CDR3, as DNA: TGTGCCAGCAGTGACACCCTTTATGGCTACACCTTC. Translation: CASSDTLYGYTF.

There are a few counts of this clonotype. The rearrangement links TRBV6-5 to TRBJ1-1, with TRBD1 matching 10 bases. Germline loops: CDR1 MNHEY, CDR2 SVGAGI. The trim removed 5 bases at V and 4 bases at J, leaving 4 bases unmatched. The CDR3 totals 14 residues. The CDR3 region is CASSTDRGSTEAFF. The CDR3 DNA is TGTGCCAGCAGTACGGACAGGGGGAGCACTGAAGCTTTCTTT.

This chain joins TRBV6-8 and TRBJ1-5, with D unclear. This CDR3 has 15 amino acids. The V end was cut by 6 bases, the J end by 3 bases, with 15 bases between. Germline V CDR1 and CDR2: MNHGY, SAAAGT. The CDR3 DNA sequence: TGTGCCAGCAGCAAAGGACGGCTAATCAATCAGCCCCAGCATTTT. Translated: CASSKGRLINQPQHF.

The chain joins TRBV19 to TRBJ2-3, with D hard to call. V was shortened by 6 bases and J by 0 bases, with 10 bases between the two germline ends. CDR1 is LNHDA, CDR2 SQIVND, per germline (reference sequence). CDR3 length: 14 residues. Here the CDR3 DNA reads TGTGCCAGTAGAACGTCGACTAGCACAGATACGCAGTATTTT. Amino acid sequence: CASRTSTSTDTQYF.

On this clonotype: This may come from a read error, since a much larger clone is one base off. The CDR3 does not close with the conserved phenylalanine or tryptophan, likely indicating a read error. V is TRBV27 and J is TRBJ2-7; D perhaps matches TRBD1 (6 bases). V lost 0 bases and J lost 7, with 16 bases in between. Germline V lookup: CDR1 MNHEY, CDR2 SMNVEV (reference sequence). The CDR3 loop spans 15 amino acids. The CDR3: CASSLSTTGQGEQYL. The CDR3, as DNA: TGTGCCAGCAGTTTATCGACCACAGGGCAGGGTGAGCAGTACTTA.

This clonotype has a handful of counts. This CDR3 reads CASSLNGASSYNEQFF. CDR3 coding DNA: TGCGCCAGCAGCTTAAATGGGGCGAGCTCCTACAATGAGCAGTTCTTC. This sequence joins TRBV5-1 and TRBJ2-1, with a weak D call TRBD1 (5 bases). Trimming left V 2 bases short and J 0 bases short, with 12 bases between. Germline V CDR1 and CDR2: SGHRS, YFSETQ. CDR3 length: 16 amino acids.

The V gene is TRBV6-2 or TRBV6-3, the J gene TRBJ1-1, with 8 bases lining up with TRBD1. Germline V gives CDR1 MNHEY, CDR2 SVGEGT. This CDR3 spans 13 amino acids. Losses at the gene ends were 7 bases for V and 7 bases for J; bases not matched to a gene: 8. The DNA for the CDR3 is TGTGCCAGCATGTCCAGGGGGCGTATTGAAGCTTTCTTT. Translated, it gives CASMSRGRIEAFF.

The genes are TRBV5-1 and TRBJ2-7; 9 nucleotides align to TRBD1. Trimming cost V 0 bases and J 4 bases; bases outside gene matches: 5. The CDR3 has 15 residues. Germline V gives CDR1 SGHRS, CDR2 YFSETQ. The CDR3 region has the DNA TGCGCCAGCAGCTTGGAGACAGGGGGTTGGTACGAGCAGTACTTC. Encoded protein: CASSLETGGWYEQYF.

Points on this clonotype: Since a much larger clone is just one base distant, this may be a read error. This chain's CDR3 is CASSEFTGGTEAFF. The CDR3 DNA reads TGTGCCAGCAGTGAATTTACGGGGGGCACTGAAGCTTTCTTT. The genes are TRBV25-1 and TRBJ1-1; tentative D call: TRBD1 (5 bases). This CDR3 comprises 14 residues. Germline lookup yields CDR1 MGHDK and CDR2 SYGVNS. The V and J ends lost 1 base and 4 bases respectively, with 10 bases between them.

The J gene is TRBJ2-2, the V gene TRBV7-9; TRBD1 or TRBD2 may be the D gene (6 bases each). V was pared by 2 bases and J by 5 bases, with 15 bases between. The germline CDR1 and CDR2 sequences are SEHNR and FQNEAQ (reference sequence). The CDR3 contains 16 residues. As DNA, the CDR3 is TGTGCCAGCAGCTTATGGGGGGCGAGTCGAACCGGGGAGCTGTTTTTT. It specifies CASSLWGASRTGELFF.

V is TRBV15 and J is TRBJ1-5, with TRBD1 matching over 8 bases. Per germline, CDR1 LNHNV and CDR2 YYDKDF (reference sequence). V lost 4 bases to trimming and J lost 2 bases; unmatched junction nucleotides: 4. The CDR3 extends over 15 amino acids. The CDR3 loop is CATSKDRGGNQPQHF. As DNA, the CDR3 is TGTGCCACCAGCAAAGACAGGGGTGGCAATCAGCCCCAGCATTTT. Together with reference TRBV15 and TRBJ1-5, the CDR3 gives the full variable domain: DAMVIQNPRYQVTQFGKPVTLSCSQTLNHNVMYWYQQKSSQAPKLLFHYYDKDFNNEADTPDNFQSRRPNTSFCFLDIRSPGLGDTAMYLCATSKDRGGNQPQHFGDGTRLSIL.

V usage is TRBV2 and J usage is TRBJ2-5; no firm D call. V was trimmed by 7 bases and J by 5 bases, leaving 17 bases between them. The germline V gene has CDR1 SNHLY and CDR2 FYNNEI. This CDR3 has 14 amino acids. The CDR3 DNA reads TGTGCCAGCACCGGAACCTCCGTCGCGGAGACCCAGTACTTC. It is translated as CASTGTSVAETQYF.

Only a few counts were recorded for this clonotype. The chain couples TRBV7-8 to TRBJ1-2; no clear D gene. Trimming removed 4 bases from V and 3 bases from J, with 6 bases in between. Germline values: CDR1 SGHVS, CDR2 FQNEAQ. CDR3 length equals 12 residues. CDR3 DNA: TGTGCCAGCAGCTACCAGGACTATGGCTACACCTTC. This codes for CASSYQDYGYTF.

This clonotype was counted only a few times. This chain links TRBV27 with TRBJ1-5, with TRBD1 matching over 9 bases. CDR3 length: 15 amino acids. With 6 bases clipped from V and 5 bases from J, the junction kept 8 bases outside the gene matches. Germline lookup yields CDR1 MNHEY and CDR2 SMNVEV (reference sequence). Here the CDR3 DNA reads TGTGCCAGCAGCAGATATGGGGACAGGGATCAGCCCCAGCATTTT. It translates to CASSRYGDRDQPQHF.